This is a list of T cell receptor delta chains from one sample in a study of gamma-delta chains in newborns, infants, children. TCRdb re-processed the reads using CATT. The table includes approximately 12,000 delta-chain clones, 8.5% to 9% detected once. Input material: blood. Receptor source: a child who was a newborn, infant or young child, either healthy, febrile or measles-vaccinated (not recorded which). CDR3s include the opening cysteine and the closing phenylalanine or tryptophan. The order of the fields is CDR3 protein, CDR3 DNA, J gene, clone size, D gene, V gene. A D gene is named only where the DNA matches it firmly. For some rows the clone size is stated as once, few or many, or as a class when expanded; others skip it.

CDR3 protein: CACDLLGVSDTDKLIF
CDR3 DNA: TGTGCCTGTGACCTACTGGGGGTCTCCGACACCGATAAACTCATCTTT
J gene: TRDJ1
clone size: few
D gene: TRDD3
V gene: TRDV2

CDR3 protein: CACLLLGANTDKLIF
CDR3 DNA: TGTGCCTGCCTTCTACTGGGGGCCAACACCGATAAACTCATCTTT
J gene: TRDJ1
clone size: -
D gene: TRDD3
V gene: TRDV2

CDR3 protein: CACDATGGYSSWDTRQMFF
CDR3 DNA: TGTGCCTGTGATGCTACTGGGGGATACAGCTCCTGGGACACCCGACAGATGTTTTTC
J gene: TRDJ3
clone size: -
D gene: TRDD3
V gene: TRDV2

CDR3 protein: CACDRLGDTGDKLIF
CDR3 DNA: TGTGCCTGTGACCGACTGGGGGATACGGGCGATAAACTCATCTTT
J gene: TRDJ1
clone size: -
D gene: TRDD3
V gene: TRDV2

CDR3 protein: CALGEPAWPPGGLTDKLIF
CDR3 DNA: TGTGCTCTTGGGGAACCAGCCTGGCCGCCTGGGGGACTCACCGATAAACTCATCTTT
J gene: TRDJ1
clone size: -
D gene: TRDD3
V gene: TRDV1

CDR3 protein: CACDPFPTAGGPPPKLIF
CDR3 DNA: TGTGCCTGTGACCCTTTTCCTACTGCTGGGGGTCCTCCCCCAAAACTCATCTTT
J gene: TRDJ1
clone size: -
D gene: -
V gene: TRDV2

CDR3 protein: CACEGLSVGGGYASDKLIF
CDR3 DNA: TGTGCCTGTGAGGGCCTAAGTGTAGGTGGGGGATACGCGTCAGATAAACTCATCTTT
J gene: TRDJ1
clone size: -
D gene: TRDD3
V gene: TRDV2

CDR3 protein: CACDTGYGAGSSWDTRQMFF
CDR3 DNA: TGTGCCTGTGACACCGGTTACGGTGCTGGTAGCTCCTGGGACACCCGACAGATGTTTTTC
J gene: TRDJ3
clone size: -
D gene: -
V gene: TRDV2

CDR3 protein: CACEGLGDKYTDKLIF
CDR3 DNA: TGTGCCTGTGAAGGGTTGGGGGATAAATACACCGATAAACTCATCTTT
J gene: TRDJ1
clone size: -
D gene: TRDD3
V gene: TRDV2

CDR3 protein: CACVPVLGSSWDTRQMFF
CDR3 DNA: TGTGCCTGTGTTCCCGTACTGGGGAGCTCCTGGGACACCCGACAGATGTTTTTC
J gene: TRDJ3
clone size: -
D gene: TRDD3
V gene: TRDV2

CDR3 protein: CASDTLLHIGGSAQLFF
CDR3 DNA: TGTGCCAGTGACACTCTCCTTCATATTGGGGGATCCGCACAACTCTTCTTT
J gene: TRDJ2
clone size: few
D gene: TRDD3
V gene: TRDV2

CDR3 protein: CACDTLGTGGYAGDKLIF
CDR3 DNA: TGTGCCTGTGACACCCTAGGAACTGGGGGATACGCTGGCGATAAACTCATCTTT
J gene: TRDJ1
clone size: -
D gene: TRDD3
V gene: TRDV2

CDR3 protein: CACDAIPGSRYTDKLIF
CDR3 DNA: TGTGCCTGTGACGCGATCCCGGGGTCCCGGTACACCGATAAACTCATCTTT
J gene: TRDJ1
clone size: -
D gene: -
V gene: TRDV2

CDR3 protein: CACDKLGVSDKLIF
CDR3 DNA: TGTGCCTGTGACAAACTGGGGGTCTCCGATAAACTCATCTTT
J gene: TRDJ1
clone size: -
D gene: TRDD3
V gene: TRDV2

CDR3 protein: CACDTVGGPFDKLIF
CDR3 DNA: TGTGCCTGTGACACCGTGGGGGGACCCTTCGATAAACTCATCTTT
J gene: TRDJ1
clone size: few
D gene: -
V gene: TRDV2

CDR3 protein: CACDTLGGTDKLIF
CDR3 DNA: TGTGCCTGTGACACCTTGGGAGGCACCGATAAACTCATCTTT
J gene: TRDJ1
clone size: few
D gene: -
V gene: TRDV2

CDR3 protein: CACDPLKSGGYSDTDKLIF
CDR3 DNA: TGTGCCTGTGACCCCCTTAAGTCTGGGGGATACTCAGATACCGATAAACTCATCTTT
J gene: TRDJ1
clone size: few
D gene: TRDD3
V gene: TRDV2

CDR3 protein: CALGERGKTDKLIF
CDR3 DNA: TGTGCTCTTGGGGAACGGGGAAAAACCGATAAACTCATCTTT
J gene: TRDJ1
clone size: few
D gene: -
V gene: TRDV1

CDR3 protein: CAGDPGDTRSWDTRQMFF
CDR3 DNA: TGCGCCGGTGACCCGGGGGATACGCGCTCCTGGGACACCCGACAGATGTTTTTC
J gene: TRDJ3
clone size: -
D gene: TRDD3
V gene: TRDV2

CDR3 protein: CACDPLTGGYEKLDKLIF
CDR3 DNA: TGTGCCTGTGACCCCCTCACTGGGGGATACGAAAAGCTCGATAAACTCATCTTT
J gene: TRDJ1
clone size: -
D gene: TRDD3
V gene: TRDV2

CDR3 protein: CACDPLLGESLEDTDKLIF
CDR3 DNA: TGTGCCTGTGACCCGCTACTGGGGGAATCCCTCGAGGACACCGATAAACTCATCTTT
J gene: TRDJ1
clone size: -
D gene: TRDD3
V gene: TRDV2

CDR3 protein: CACDSLSYTDKLIF
CDR3 DNA: TGTGCCTGTGACTCCCTGTCGTACACCGATAAACTCATCTTT
J gene: TRDJ1
clone size: few
D gene: -
V gene: TRDV2

CDR3 protein: CACDTGWGDTASWDTRQMFF
CDR3 DNA: TGTGCCTGTGACACCGGCTGGGGGGATACGGCGTCCTGGGACACCCGACAGATGTTTTTC
J gene: TRDJ3
clone size: few
D gene: TRDD3
V gene: TRDV2

CDR3 protein: CACGYRGMSSWDTRQMFF
CDR3 DNA: TGTGCCTGTGGTTACCGGGGGATGAGCTCCTGGGACACCCGACAGATGTTTTTC
J gene: TRDJ3
clone size: few
D gene: TRDD3
V gene: TRDV2

CDR3 protein: CALGELGPFLGDDKLIF
CDR3 DNA: TGTGCTCTTGGGGAACTAGGGCCTTTCCTGGGGGACGATAAACTCATCTTT
J gene: TRDJ1
clone size: few
D gene: TRDD3
V gene: TRDV1

CDR3 protein: CACDALGITGKLIF
CDR3 DNA: TGTGCCTGTGACGCCCTGGGGATTACCGGTAAACTCATCTTT
J gene: TRDJ1
clone size: -
D gene: -
V gene: TRDV2

CDR3 protein: CACDTTGETWDTRQMFF
CDR3 DNA: TGTGCCTGCGACACTACTGGAGAGACCTGGGACACCCGACAGATGTTTTTC
J gene: TRDJ3
clone size: -
D gene: -
V gene: TRDV2

CDR3 protein: CACGTVGRSGGYTDKLIF
CDR3 DNA: TGTGCCTGTGGCACCGTGGGGAGATCCGGGGGATACACCGATAAACTCATCTTT
J gene: TRDJ1
clone size: -
D gene: TRDD3
V gene: TRDV2

CDR3 protein: CACDTVAGGPIPLDKLIF
CDR3 DNA: TGTGCCTGTGACACGGTGGCTGGGGGACCCATACCCCTCGATAAACTCATCTTT
J gene: TRDJ1
clone size: -
D gene: TRDD3
V gene: TRDV2

CDR3 protein: CACDALLADKLIF
CDR3 DNA: TGTGCCTGTGACGCCCTCCTCGCCGATAAACTCATCTTT
J gene: TRDJ1
clone size: few
D gene: -
V gene: TRDV2

CDR3 protein: CACDTLGDTSDKLIF
CDR3 DNA: TGTGCCTGTGACACACTGGGGGATACAAGCGATAAACTCATCTTT
J gene: TRDJ1
clone size: -
D gene: TRDD3
V gene: TRDV2

CDR3 protein: CACDTEWGNSWDTRQMFF
CDR3 DNA: TGTGCCTGTGACACCGAATGGGGGAATTCCTGGGACACCCGACAGATGTTTTTC
J gene: TRDJ3
clone size: -
D gene: TRDD3
V gene: TRDV2

CDR3 protein: CACDTVYMGDTDKLIF
CDR3 DNA: TGTGCCTGTGACACCGTATACATGGGGGACACCGATAAACTCATCTTT
J gene: TRDJ1
clone size: -
D gene: -
V gene: TRDV2

CDR3 protein: CACDIVGPTDKLIF
CDR3 DNA: TGTGCCTGTGACATCGTGGGGCCAACCGATAAACTCATCTTT
J gene: TRDJ1
clone size: medium-sized
D gene: -
V gene: TRDV2

CDR3 protein: CACDPLEGLADKLIF
CDR3 DNA: TGTGCCTGTGACCCCTTGGAGGGTTTGGCCGATAAACTCATCTTT
J gene: TRDJ1
clone size: -
D gene: -
V gene: TRDV2

CDR3 protein: CACDGLLGPGYTDKLIF
CDR3 DNA: TGTGCCTGTGACGGTCTACTGGGGCCCGGGTACACCGATAAACTCATCTTT
J gene: TRDJ1
clone size: -
D gene: TRDD3
V gene: TRDV2

CDR3 protein: CACDTGWGIRDRDWDTRQMFF
CDR3 DNA: TGTGCCTGTGACACCGGCTGGGGGATACGCGATCGAGACTGGGACACCCGACAGATGTTTTTC
J gene: TRDJ3
clone size: few
D gene: TRDD3
V gene: TRDV2

CDR3 protein: CACVAVGDTNSTDKLIF
CDR3 DNA: TGTGCCTGTGTGGCCGTGGGGGATACCAACTCCACCGATAAACTCATCTTT
J gene: TRDJ1
clone size: -
D gene: TRDD3
V gene: TRDV2

CDR3 protein: CACDSLGASPDKLIF
CDR3 DNA: TGTGCCTGTGACTCTCTGGGGGCTTCCCCCGATAAACTCATCTTT
J gene: TRDJ1
clone size: few
D gene: TRDD3
V gene: TRDV2

CDR3 protein: CAASGLGSLYTDKLIF
CDR3 DNA: TGTGCAGCAAGCGGTTTAGGGTCCTTGTACACCGATAAACTCATCTTT
J gene: TRDJ1
clone size: -
D gene: -
V gene: TRAV29/DV5

CDR3 protein: CACDTIVLGDRKELIF
CDR3 DNA: TGTGCCTGTGACACCATAGTACTGGGGGATAGAAAGGAACTCATCTTT
J gene: TRDJ1
clone size: few
D gene: TRDD3
V gene: TRDV2

CDR3 protein: CACDSILGDPSSWDTRQMFF
CDR3 DNA: TGTGCCTGTGACTCAATACTGGGGGATCCGAGCTCCTGGGACACCCGACAGATGTTTTTC
J gene: TRDJ3
clone size: few
D gene: TRDD3
V gene: TRDV2

CDR3 protein: CACDTVKGGYRGTSWDTRQMFF
CDR3 DNA: TGTGCCTGTGACACCGTAAAGGGGGGATACCGGGGAACTTCCTGGGACACCCGACAGATGTTTTTC
J gene: TRDJ3
clone size: few
D gene: TRDD3
V gene: TRDV2